What follows are 29 T cell receptor beta chains derived from one specimen sequenced in a study of T cells in localized non-small cell lung cancer. Profiling relied on immunoSEQ multiplex PCR, and the TCRdb table lists in-frame clones only, not all of them. This sample has around 30,000 clones, with roughly 90% found just once. Material: peripheral blood mononuclear cells, obtained before any cancer treatment. These receptors originate from a woman aged 40 to 75 with stage III lung adenocarcinoma.

This chain uses TRBV2 with TRBJ1-1; D remains unclear. Trimming pared 6 bases from V and 4 bases from J, leaving 12 bases between. The CDR3 totals 13 residues. Germline CDR1 SNHLY, CDR2 FYNNEI. DNA of the CDR3: TGTGCCAGCAGAGAGGGATGGGGCACTGAAGCTTTCTTT. Translating gives CASREGWGTEAFF.

The chain is built from TRBV28 and TRBJ2-1; 12 positions match TRBD2. The CDR3 is made up of 16 amino acids. Trimming took 7 bases from V and 5 from J; bases not matched to a gene: 9. Germline V gene sequence: CDR1 MDHEN, CDR2 SYDVKM. This CDR3 is CASTITGTSGHNEQFF. The CDR3 DNA reads TGTGCCAGCACTATTACCGGGACTAGCGGGCACAATGAGCAGTTCTTC. The variable domain in full, completed from reference TRBV28 and TRBJ2-1, reads DVKVTQSSRYLVKRTGEKVFLECVQDMDHENMFWYRQDPGLGLRLIYFSYDVKMKEKGDIPEGYSVSREKKERFSLILESASTNQTSMYLCASTITGTSGHNEQFFGPGTRLTVL.

This clone has only one observation. This chain connects TRBV9 to TRBJ2-1, with D maybe TRBD2 (6 bases). The CDR3 has 15 residues. Per germline, CDR1 SGDLS and CDR2 YYNGEE. Trimming removed 4 bases at V and 9 bases at J, with 20 bases between. CDR3 sequence reads: CASSRSRWAEGEQFF. The CDR3 nucleotides are TGTGCCAGCAGCCGTTCTAGGTGGGCGGAGGGTGAGCAGTTCTTC.

The chain employs TRBV18 and TRBJ2-7, with 9 bases identical to TRBD2. Germline V CDR1 and CDR2: KGHSH, LQKENI. The CDR3 runs 13 residues. Trimming at V came to 0 bases and at J to 7 bases, leaving 1 base not matched to a gene. This chain's CDR3 is CASSPPSGSEQYF. The CDR3 DNA is TGTGCCAGCTCACCACCTAGCGGGAGTGAGCAGTACTTC.

V and J are TRBV4-1 and TRBJ1-1; D ambiguous. The germline CDR1 and CDR2 sequences are MGHRA and YSYEKL. CDR3 size: 12 residues. V lost 3 bases to trimming and J lost 8 bases, with 10 bases between them. The CDR3, as DNA: TGCGCCAGCAGCCACACCCGAGGGGAAGCTTTCTTT. It translates to CASSHTRGEAFF.

The table lists this clone with a count of one. The chain uses TRBV2 and TRBJ2-5; 12 nucleotides align to TRBD2. Per the germline V gene, CDR1 is SNHLY and CDR2 is FYNNEI. Unmatched junction bases numbered 9, after V lost 5 bases and J lost 5 bases. The CDR3 length is 16 residues. DNA for the CDR3: TGTGCCAGCAGTTATAGACTAGCGGGAGACGGCGAGACCCAGTACTTC. Encoded protein: CASSYRLAGDGETQYF.

The chain joins TRBV25-1 to TRBJ2-7; D unresolved. V lost 4 bases to trimming and J lost 2 bases, with 18 bases between them. The CDR3 spans 16 residues. The V gene's germline CDR1 is MGHDK and CDR2 SYGVNS. CDR3 sequence reads: CASSGPSGPRPYEQYF. CDR3 bases: TGTGCCAGCAGTGGCCCATCGGGCCCACGACCCTACGAGCAGTACTTC.

The CDR3 DNA is TGTGCCAGCAGCGGCGGGATATCCGAGCAGTACTTC. Translated: CASSGGISEQYF. The J gene is TRBJ2-7, the V gene TRBV11-2; D is perhaps TRBD2 (6 bases). The CDR3 contains 12 residues. In germline, CDR1 is SGHAT, CDR2 FQNNGV. Trimming pared 5 bases from V and 6 bases from J, leaving 11 bases between.

This clone was observed a handful of times. The J gene is TRBJ2-7, the V gene TRBV9; a possible D gene is TRBD2 (6 bases). The CDR3 runs to 15 residues. Germline CDR1 SGDLS, CDR2 YYNGEE. Trimming shortened V by 0 bases and J by 4 bases, and 14 bases separated the two germline ends. The CDR3 sequence: CASSVGGGIGYEQYF. CDR3 DNA sequence: TGTGCCAGCAGCGTAGGGGGCGGGATTGGATACGAGCAGTACTTC.

The V call is TRBV28, the J call TRBJ2-2, with 9 bases fitting TRBD1. The CDR3 loop spans 14 amino acids. J was trimmed by 1 base and V by 11 bases; bases with no gene match: 5. Germline-derived CDR1 and CDR2 are MDHEN and SYDVKM. CDR3 in amino acids: CAAKGQGNTGELFF. DNA for the CDR3: TGTGCCGCAAAGGGACAGGGGAACACCGGGGAGCTGTTTTTT.

The V call is TRBV10-3, the J call TRBJ1-1; unclear D gene. The V gene lost 10 bases and the J gene lost 0 bases, with 12 bases spanning the gap. The germline CDR1 and CDR2 sequences are ENHRY and SYGVKD. The CDR3 sequence is 13 residues long. The CDR3: CATSPRMNTEAFF. CDR3 nucleotide sequence: TGTGCCACATCGCCACGAATGAACACTGAAGCTTTCTTT.

The V and J genes are TRBV21-1 and TRBJ2-3; the table's D gene call, TRBD1, was not cross checked with the DNA. TRBV21-1 is deemed a pseudogene. This CDR3 comprises 16 residues. CDR3 region: CASSKKRQSPQNTQYF. In nucleotides, the CDR3 is TGTGCCAGCAGCAAAAAAAGACAGTCCCCGCAAAATACGCAGTATTTT.

This chain uses TRBV2 with TRBJ2-5; TRBD1 matches at 9 bases. From germline, CDR1 is SNHLY and CDR2 FYNNEI. J lost 4 bases, V lost 6 bases, and 6 bases had no gene match. The CDR3 covers 14 residues. CDR3: CASSTGGGGETQYF. The DNA for the CDR3 is TGTGCCAGCAGCACAGGGGGCGGGGGAGAGACCCAGTACTTC.

The rearrangement joins TRBV27 to TRBJ1-6, with 7 bases matching TRBD1. This CDR3 comprises 15 residues. J gave up 8 bases and V 2 bases, and 6 bases lay outside the gene matches. The germline gives CDR1 MNHEY, CDR2 SMNVEV (reference sequence). The CDR3 DNA follows: TGTGCCAGCAGTTTAAACGACAGGGCCCATTCACCCCTCCACTTT. It is translated as CASSLNDRAHSPLHF.

J is TRBJ2-3 and V is TRBV6-5, with D tentatively TRBD1 (7 bases). Germline V gene data show CDR1 as MNHEY and CDR2 as SVGAGI. The V end lost 6 bases, the J end lost 7 bases, and 17 bases lay between the germline ends. The CDR3 is 14 residues long. The CDR3 DNA sequence: TGTGCCAGCAGAATGGCAGGGGGGACAAATACGCAGTATTTT. Protein: CASRMAGGTNTQYF.

The chain joins TRBV19 to TRBJ2-1; 11 positions agree with TRBD2. Trimming removed 11 bases from V and 11 bases from J; junction bases left unmatched: 8. This CDR3 has 12 amino acids. CDR1 and CDR2 (germline): LNHDA, SQIVND (reference sequence). The CDR3 nucleotides read TGTGCCTCGGGACTAGCGGAACGAAAGCAGTTCTTC. Its protein product is CASGLAERKQFF. Full variable domain (outside the CDR3, taken from reference TRBV19 and TRBJ2-1): DGGITQSPKYLFRKEGQNVTLSCEQNLNHDAMYWYRQDPGQGLRLIYYSQIVNDFQKGDIAEGYSVSREKKESFPLTVTSAQKNPTAFYLCASGLAERKQFFGPGTRLTVL.

This rearrangement joins TRBV28 to TRBJ1-2, with D unclear. V shed 6 bases and J shed 4 bases, with 9 bases lying between them. Per the germline V gene, CDR1 is MDHEN and CDR2 is SYDVKM. This CDR3 has 12 amino acids. The DNA for the CDR3 is TGTGCCAGCAGGTCGCCAGGCTATGGCTACACCTTC. Encoded protein: CASRSPGYGYTF.

The CDR3 loop is CASTGSSYNEQFF. CDR3 DNA: TGTGCCTCAACAGGGAGCTCCTACAATGAGCAGTTCTTC. The chain links TRBV28 to TRBJ2-1, with a possible D match to TRBD1 (6 bases). CDR1 and CDR2 (germline): MDHEN, SYDVKM. Between the trimmed V and J ends, which lost 11 bases and 0 bases, there was a span of 11 bases. The CDR3 runs 13 residues. The whole variable domain, filled in from reference TRBV28 and TRBJ2-1, reads DVKVTQSSRYLVKRTGEKVFLECVQDMDHENMFWYRQDPGLGLRLIYFSYDVKMKEKGDIPEGYSVSREKKERFSLILESASTNQTSMYLCASTGSSYNEQFFGPGTRLTVL.

The chain is built from TRBV2 and TRBJ2-7; 8 nucleotides match TRBD1. The V gene end was trimmed by 7 bases and the J gene end by 1 base; junction bases not matched to a gene: 3. The CDR3 covers 13 residues. Germline V gene lookup returns CDR1 SNHLY and CDR2 FYNNEI. For the CDR3, the DNA is TGTGCCAGCATTGGGACAGGTTCCTACGAGCAGTACTTC. Translation gives CASIGTGSYEQYF.

The genes are TRBV7-8 and TRBJ2-5, with TRBD2 matching over 7 bases. The germline CDR1 and CDR2 sequences are SGHVS and FQNEAQ. CDR3 size: 14 residues. V gave up 5 bases and J gave up 2 bases; unmatched junction bases: 5. The CDR3 DNA reads as TGTGCCAGCAGCGCCGGGACTACTCAAGAGACCCAGTACTTC. It is translated as CASSAGTTQETQYF.

This clone has just one count. The V and J genes are TRBV5-6 and TRBJ1-2, with 9 bases lining up with TRBD1. Trimming at V came to 4 bases and at J to 7 bases, leaving 5 bases not matched to a gene. Germline V gene lookup returns CDR1 SGHDT and CDR2 YYEEEE. The CDR3 is made up of 13 amino acids. The CDR3 is CASSVGTGSGYTF. As DNA, the CDR3 is TGTGCCAGCAGCGTGGGGACAGGGAGTGGCTACACCTTC.

The chain carries TRBV10-1 and TRBJ2-7; weak D call: TRBD2 (6 bases). The V gene's germline CDR1 is WNHNN and CDR2 SYGVQD (reference sequence). V was pared by 4 bases and J by 2 bases, with 15 bases between. CDR3 size: 15 residues. The chain's CDR3 is CASSGLGGEPYEQYF. CDR3 DNA sequence: TGCGCCAGCAGTGGTTTAGGCGGGGAACCCTACGAGCAGTACTTC.

The V call is TRBV7-9, the J call TRBJ1-5; maybe TRBD1 (6 bases). The CDR3 covers 17 residues. V was pared by 1 base and J by 2 bases, with 15 bases between. Looked up from germline, CDR1 is SEHNR and CDR2 is FQNEAQ (reference sequence). The DNA for the CDR3 is TGTGCCAGCAGCTTAGGGGGGCTCGGGAACCGCAATCAGCCCCAGCATTTT. Translation: CASSLGGLGNRNQPQHF.

This clone was detected once. The genes are TRBV7-2 and TRBJ1-5; TRBD1 is a possible D gene (6 bases). The V end lost 5 bases, the J end lost 3 bases, and 14 bases lay between the germline ends. The CDR3 is made up of 15 amino acids. Germline-derived CDR1 and CDR2 are SGHTA and FQGNSA. This chain's CDR3 is CASSPPGAPNQPQHF. The CDR3 DNA reads TGTGCCAGCAGCCCCCCGGGGGCGCCCAATCAGCCCCAGCATTTT.

The chain has TRBV27 and TRBJ2-1; 8 nucleotides align to TRBD1. From germline, CDR1 is MNHEY and CDR2 SMNVEV (reference sequence). This CDR3 is built from 15 residues. V shed 5 bases, J shed 2 bases, and the junction held 5 bases outside the gene matches. CDR3 DNA sequence: TGTGCCAGCAGTCCCGGGACAGGACCCTACAATGAGCAGTTCTTC. Its protein is CASSPGTGPYNEQFF.

The genes are TRBV29-1 and TRBJ1-2; 7 bases align to TRBD1. Per germline, CDR1 SQVTM and CDR2 ANQGSEA. There are 15 residues in the CDR3. With V trimmed by 0 bases and J by 0 bases, 4 bases remained unmatched. The CDR3 is CSVEDRQGANYGYTF. CDR3 DNA: TGCAGCGTTGAAGATAGACAGGGAGCTAACTATGGCTACACCTTC.

The chain carries TRBV2 and TRBJ1-2; D remains ambiguous. The CDR3 is 11 amino acids. V gave up 7 bases and J gave up 2 bases, with 5 bases separating them. CDR1 SNHLY and CDR2 FYNNEI come from the germline V gene. In DNA form, the CDR3 reads TGTGCCAGCAATCTGAACTATGGCTACACCTTC. Its translation: CASNLNYGYTF. Looking up the rest from reference TRBV2 and TRBJ1-2 gives the full variable domain: EPEVTQTPSHQVTQMGQEVILRCVPISNHLYFYWYRQILGQKVEFLVSFYNNEISEKSEIFDDQFSVERPDGSNFTLKIRSTKLEDSAMYFCASNLNYGYTFGSGTRLTVV.

The chain has TRBV6-1 and TRBJ1-1; perhaps TRBD1 as D (6 bases). Between the trimmed V and J ends, which lost 2 bases and 5 bases, there was a span of 9 bases. The CDR3 length is 13 residues. CDR1 is MNHNS, CDR2 SASEGT, per germline. The CDR3 DNA reads as TGTGCCAGCAGTGAAAATCAGGGGACTGAAGCTTTCTTT. Protein: CASSENQGTEAFF.

This chain links TRBV6-4 with TRBJ2-1; 12 bases match TRBD2. The germline V gene encodes CDR1 MRHNA and CDR2 SNTAGT. CDR3 length: 18 amino acids. V shed 3 bases, J shed 0 bases, and the junction held 6 bases outside the gene matches. The CDR3 protein is CASSELAGGSSSYNEQFF. CDR3 DNA: TGTGCCAGCAGTGAACTAGCGGGAGGCTCTAGCTCCTACAATGAGCAGTTCTTC.